This T cell receptor (beta chain) was observed in a study of blood T cell repertoires in COVID-19. As for the study in general: T cells, B-cell-depleted T cells, or PBMCs supplied cDNA or gDNA.

Authors' analysis steps: Researchers report that nucleated cell counts were estimated from reference gene primer amplification. Repertoires were generated with immunoSEQ multiplex PCR, while TCRdb's copy carries only in-frame clones and drops some. The V and J calls and clone size were taken over from that table, and D and trimming were inferred from the DNA. The sample holds 110,000 to 150,000 clones, over 70% seen once. The CDR3 loop spans 13 amino acids. V was clipped by 0 bases and J by 4 bases; unmatched bases: 0. Looked up from germline, CDR1 is SGDLS and CDR2 is YYNGEE. This TCR came from an older woman with acute or convalescent COVID-19. The rearrangement uses TRBV9 and TRBJ2-5, with 7 bases identical to TRBD1. The sample was peripheral blood. CDR3 in amino acids: CASSVGDRETQYF. Written as DNA, the CDR3 is TGTGCCAGCAGCGTAGGGGACAGAGAGACCCAGTACTTC. Drawing the rest from reference TRBV9 and TRBJ2-5, the complete variable domain is DSGVTQTPKHLITATGQRVTLRCSPRSGDLSVYWYQQSLDQGLQFLIQYYNGEERAKGNILERFSAQQFPDLHSELNLSSLELGDSALYFCASSVGDRETQYFGPGTRLLVL.